Following are 10 T cell receptor beta chains from one sample sequenced in a study of T cell responses to AZD1222 COVID-19 vaccine. Here immunoSEQ multiplex PCR was the method, and the copy in TCRdb shows in-frame clones only, minus some. The profile shows 15,000 to 18,000 clones, less than 90% of them singletons. The sample consisted of peripheral blood, taken 28 days after the second AZD1222 dose. Source of these receptors: an adult who received the AZD1222 COVID-19 vaccine.

The chain recombines TRBV5-1 with TRBJ2-7; tentatively, D is TRBD1 (5 bases). The V gene's germline CDR1 is SGHRS and CDR2 YFSETQ. This CDR3 region has 12 residues. Trimming took 4 bases from V and 2 from J, leaving 7 bases between them. For the CDR3, the DNA is TGCGCCAGCAGCGGGGCTACCTACGAGCAGTACTTC. Protein: CASSGATYEQYF.

This clone appeared once. The CDR3 sequence is CASRPALAGHYEQYF. The CDR3 region has the DNA TGTGCCAGCAGACCGGCTCTAGCGGGACACTACGAGCAGTACTTC. The chain carries TRBV28 and TRBJ2-7, with 9 bases lining up with TRBD2. V was pared by 6 bases and J by 3 bases, with 9 bases of the junction left unmatched. Germline-derived CDR1 and CDR2 are MDHEN and SYDVKM. The CDR3 spans 15 residues.

The V and J genes are TRBV25-1 and TRBJ1-2; D ambiguous. Germline CDR1 is MGHDK and CDR2 is SYGVNS. Trimming removed 2 bases from V and 3 bases from J, with 10 bases in between. The CDR3 extends over 14 amino acids. CDR3 coding DNA: TGTGCCAGCAGTGAAGGGTGGGAGGACTATGGCTACACCTTC. Its translation: CASSEGWEDYGYTF.

The chain has TRBV18 and TRBJ1-2; 7 bases align to TRBD1. This CDR3 is 16 amino acids long. The V gene's germline CDR1 is KGHSH and CDR2 LQKENI. V shed 7 bases and J 6 bases; nucleotides not matched to a gene: 17. The CDR3 loop is CASFPTMTGKLNGYTF. The CDR3 DNA sequence: TGTGCCAGCTTCCCTACGATGACAGGGAAGCTTAATGGCTACACCTTC.

V is TRBV3-1 (or the pseudogene TRBV3-2) and J is TRBJ2-5; 11 nucleotides match TRBD2. The CDR3 has 17 residues. Germline CDR1 and CDR2: LGHDT and YNNKEL (reference sequence). V shed 4 bases and J 7 bases; nucleotides not matched to a gene: 14. CDR3 coding DNA: TGTGCCAGCAGCCGACAAGAACTAGCGGGAGTAGAGGGGACCCAGTACTTC. Encoded protein: CASSRQELAGVEGTQYF.

This clone was seen a handful of times. This chain uses TRBV20-1 with TRBJ1-2; D possibly corresponds to TRBD1 (5 bases). V was cut by 0 bases and J by 14 bases, with 10 bases left in between. The germline gives CDR1 DFQATT, CDR2 SNEGSKA (reference sequence). The CDR3 covers 10 residues. The CDR3 coding sequence is TGCAGTGCTAGAGAGGCGCAGGGTACCTTC. This gives the protein CSAREAQGTF.

The V gene is TRBV18, the J gene TRBJ1-6, with 9 bases fitting TRBD1. V dropped 6 bases and J dropped 5; count of bases not matched to a gene: 2. Germline CDR1 KGHSH, CDR2 LQKENI. The CDR3 totals 14 residues. CDR3 nucleotides: TGTGCCAGCTCCCGGGACAGGGATAATTCACCCCTCCACTTT. Encoded protein: CASSRDRDNSPLHF.

V usage is TRBV11-1 and J usage is TRBJ2-1; 14 bases match TRBD2. CDR1 and CDR2 from the germline V gene are SGHAT and FQDESV (reference sequence). This CDR3 region has 15 residues. With 5 bases clipped from V and 8 bases from J, the junction kept 5 bases outside the gene matches. The chain's CDR3 is CASSRGLAGVDEQFF. CDR3 bases: TGTGCCAGCAGCCGGGGACTAGCGGGGGTCGATGAGCAGTTCTTC.

The chain employs TRBV19 and TRBJ2-3, with TRBD2 matching 8 bases. This CDR3 is built from 13 residues. The germline V gene has CDR1 LNHDA and CDR2 SQIVND (reference sequence). The V segment lost 6 bases and the J segment 2 bases; nucleotides outside the gene matches: 1. The CDR3 is CASRLAVTDTQYF. The CDR3 DNA is TGTGCCAGTAGACTAGCGGTCACAGATACGCAGTATTTT.

The genes are TRBV4-2 and TRBJ2-1, with D maybe TRBD1 (7 bases). The ends were cut back, 7 bases at V and 9 bases at J, with 22 bases in the middle. CDR1 and CDR2 from the germline V gene are LGHNA and YNFKEQ. The CDR3 consists of 15 residues. CDR3 in DNA: TGTGCCAGCATGGGTCAGGCCGGAGGGGGCAGTGAGCAGTTCTTC. Its translation: CASMGQAGGGSEQFF.